This record covers a single T cell receptor (beta chain). As yet, its antigen is unknown. V shed 7 bases and J 0 bases; nucleotides not matched to a gene: 4. Per the germline V gene, CDR1 is DFQATT and CDR2 is SNEGSKA (reference sequence). The CDR3 spans 13 residues. The record originates from a study of blood T cells in healthy people across ages. Each donor was a healthy Caucasian individual from Russia, aged roughly 6 to 90. Per sample, extraction of total RNA gave at least 5 micrograms in every case. Whole-study findings and limits: A roughly linear fall in TCR beta diversity per million T cells was seen with increasing age. Both naive CD4+ cell counts and diversity were greater in long-lived donors than in aged donors.

Using a J-beta primer mix together with a sample-barcoded 5' primer, a second PCR was run for roughly 6 to 12 cycles. TCRdb fed the 5' RACE reads into MiXCR, producing one record per CDR3 protein. This sample has fewer than 950,000 distinct CDR3 sequences, with roughly 50% found just once. This sequence originates from an older man in good health. The chain links TRBV20-1 to TRBJ2-3, with 7 nucleotides matching TRBD1. The sample comprised blood. The CDR3 DNA reads TGCAGTGAGGGGGCAGTTAGCACAGATACGCAGTATTTT. The encoded protein is CSEGAVSTDTQYF.